The rows below give T cell receptor beta chains drawn from one sample of a study of T cells after yellow fever vaccination. MiXCR, run by TCRdb on the 5' RACE reads, gives a single entry per CDR3 protein. The sample carries approximately 70,000 distinct CDR3 sequences, about 7.3% recorded once. Source: CD8+ T cells sorted from PBMCs, taken less than 11 days after the first yellow fever vaccination. The source is a man aged 18 to 35 who received the YFV17D yellow fever vaccine. The CDR3 runs from the conserved cysteine through the conserved F or W. D genes are given only for firm matches. Where a row states a size, it is once, few, many or the class of an expanded clone; other rows omit it.

cdr3_aa	cdr3_nt	d_call	clone_size	v_call	j_call
CSAPPVKHHNYGYTF	TGCAGTGCCCCCCCGGTGAAGCACCATAACTATGGCTACACCTTC	-	-	TRBV20-1	TRBJ1-2
CASTIIREFAQPQHF	TGTGCCAGCACCATCATCAGGGAATTCGCTCAGCCCCAGCATTTT	-	many	TRBV6-4	TRBJ1-5
CASIPTGDPPMRETQYF	TGCGCCAGCATCCCGACGGGGGACCCCCCGATGCGAGAGACCCAGTACTTC	-	many	TRBV4-3	TRBJ2-5
CASSLRSSGEETQYF	TGTGCCAGCAGTTTGAGGTCTAGCGGGGAGGAGACCCAGTACTTC	TRBD2	many	TRBV27	TRBJ2-5
CASSPGNPGELFF	TGTGCCAGCAGCCCTGGGAACCCCGGGGAGCTGTTTTTT	-	-	TRBV5-5	TRBJ2-2
CASSYGTVQETQYF	TGTGCCAGCAGTTACGGGACAGTGCAAGAGACCCAGTACTTC	TRBD1	many	TRBV6-6	TRBJ2-5
CASSQPGGEEQFF	TGTGCCAGCAGCCAACCAGGGGGAGAAGAGCAGTTCTTC	TRBD1	many	TRBV4-2	TRBJ2-1
CASSLVTSGGYNF	TGTGCCAGCAGCTTAGTAACTTCGGGTGGCTACAACTTC	-	-	TRBV7-6	TRBJ1-2
CASSLILLGEQYF	TGTGCCAGCAGCTTAATACTCCTCGGCGAGCAGTACTTC	-	many	TRBV7-3	TRBJ2-7
CASSAIGRNQPQHF	TGCGCCAGCAGCGCCATCGGGAGGAATCAGCCCCAGCATTTT	-	-	TRBV4-1	TRBJ1-5
CASSLGRRQYF	TGTGCCAGCAGCTTAGGTCGCCGGCAGTACTTC	-	-	TRBV7-8	TRBJ2-5
CASSTGINYGYTF	TGTGCCAGCAGCACCGGTATTAACTATGGCTACACCTTC	-	many	TRBV13	TRBJ1-2
CASSLVFPGAIGEQFF	TGTGCCAGCAGCTTAGTATTTCCGGGGGCTATCGGTGAGCAGTTCTTC	-	many	TRBV7-2	TRBJ2-1
CASSPAMSEVGQETQYF	TGTGCCAGCAGCCCGGCAATGAGTGAGGTGGGCCAAGAGACCCAGTACTTC	-	-	TRBV4-2	TRBJ2-5
CASSQDVVRGGSENEQFF	TGCGCCAGCAGCCAAGACGTGGTACGAGGGGGCTCGGAGAATGAGCAGTTCTTC	TRBD1	-	TRBV4-3	TRBJ2-1
CASSYRDRGLYEQYF	TGTGCCAGCAGTTACCGGGACAGGGGGCTCTACGAGCAGTACTTC	TRBD1	-	TRBV7-9	TRBJ2-7
CASSPRAGPAKNIQYF	TGTGCCAGCTCACCTCGGGCGGGACCGGCCAAAAACATTCAGTACTTC	-	many	TRBV18	TRBJ2-4
CASSLGARALAYGYTF	TGCGCCAGCAGCTTGGGAGCACGGGCGCTGGCCTATGGCTACACCTTC	-	-	TRBV5-1	TRBJ1-2
CASSPGQGGQPQHF	TGTGCCAGCAGCCCCGGACAGGGAGGTCAGCCCCAGCATTTT	TRBD1	few	TRBV7-9	TRBJ1-5
CASPAGRRRGYTF	TGTGCCTCGCCCGCAGGCAGAAGGAGGGGCTACACCTTC	-	few	TRBV30	TRBJ1-2
CASSPRGASGAQYF	TGTGCCAGCAGCCCCAGAGGGGCTAGCGGGGCCCAGTACTTC	TRBD2	-	TRBV13	TRBJ2-5
CASSPRIAGYNEQFF	TGTGCCAGCAGTCCCCGAATAGCGGGGTACAATGAGCAGTTCTTC	TRBD2	many	TRBV12-3/TRBV12-4	TRBJ2-1
CSAPTNKGVWLNEQYF	TGCAGTGCCCCCACCAACAAGGGGGTTTGGCTTAACGAGCAGTACTTC	-	many	TRBV20-1	TRBJ2-7
CASSIGDYGYTF	TGTGCCAGCAGCATAGGAGACTATGGCTACACCTTC	-	many	TRBV12-3/TRBV12-4	TRBJ1-2
CASSYPARNTEAFF	TGTGCCAGCAGCTACCCTGCCAGGAACACTGAAGCTTTCTTT	-	many	TRBV11-2	TRBJ1-1
CASEGASTDTQYF	TGTGCCAGCGAGGGGGCCAGCACAGATACGCAGTATTTT	TRBD1	many	TRBV7-9	TRBJ2-3
CASSSLNRANNEKLFF	TGTGCCAGCAGTTCTCTCAACAGGGCCAATAATGAAAAACTGTTTTTT	-	-	TRBV27	TRBJ1-4
CASSHYLGLENTGELFF	TGTGCCAGCAGCCACTATCTGGGACTAGAGAACACCGGGGAGCTGTTTTTT	TRBD2	many	TRBV4-2	TRBJ2-2
CASSQVPFNEQFF	TGCGCCAGCAGCCAAGTTCCGTTCAATGAGCAGTTCTTC	-	-	TRBV4-1	TRBJ2-1
CASRATSGDTGELFF	TGTGCCAGCAGAGCGACTAGCGGGGACACCGGGGAGCTGTTTTTT	TRBD2	many	TRBV2	TRBJ2-2
CASSGGKLAGGSYNEQFF	TGTGCCAGCAGTGGGGGGAAACTAGCGGGGGGATCCTACAATGAGCAGTTCTTC	TRBD2	-	TRBV12-3/TRBV12-4	TRBJ2-1
CASSPRDTNQPQHF	TGTGCCAGCAGTCCCCGGGACACCAATCAGCCCCAGCATTTT	-	many	TRBV6-1	TRBJ1-5
CASGEGQEDNQPQHF	TGTGCCAGCGGGGAGGGACAGGAAGACAATCAGCCCCAGCATTTT	TRBD1	many	TRBV2	TRBJ1-5
CASSVERDSREQYF	TGTGCCAGCAGCGTAGAAAGGGACAGTCGCGAGCAGTACTTC	TRBD1	many	TRBV9	TRBJ2-7
CASSLTGGPRETQYF	TGTGCCAGCAGCCTGACAGGGGGCCCTAGAGAGACCCAGTACTTC	TRBD1	-	TRBV7-3	TRBJ2-5
CASSQGAGTF	TGCGCCAGCAGCCAAGGCGCCGGAACCTTC	-	many	TRBV4-1	TRBJ1-2
CASSYRGGPNEQYF	TGTGCCAGCAGTTACCGAGGGGGGCCGAACGAGCAGTACTTC	-	few	TRBV6-5	TRBJ2-7
CASSQGSGAGYEQYF	TGCGCCAGCAGCCAGGGCTCCGGGGCAGGGTACGAGCAGTACTTC	-	few	TRBV4-1	TRBJ2-7
CASSSRTGGPITTDTQYF	TGTGCCAGCAGCTCTAGGACTGGGGGGCCGATTACCACAGATACGCAGTATTTT	-	few	TRBV7-6	TRBJ2-3
CASSRKTGGLYEQYF	TGCGCCAGCAGCCGTAAAACAGGGGGTCTCTACGAGCAGTACTTC	TRBD1	many	TRBV4-3	TRBJ2-7
CASRLLRGEVGTDTQYF	TGTGCCAGCCGATTGTTGAGGGGGGAAGTCGGCACAGATACGCAGTATTTT	-	few	TRBV27	TRBJ2-3
CARSPGGRHNEQFF	TGTGCCAGGAGCCCCGGGGGCCGGCACAATGAGCAGTTCTTC	-	few	TRBV5-6	TRBJ2-1
CASSPEMEETQYF	TGTGCCAGCAGCCCGGAGATGGAAGAGACCCAGTACTTC	-	many	TRBV5-4	TRBJ2-5
CASSDPTGAPFYGYTF	TGTGCCAGCAGCGACCCGACAGGGGCCCCCTTCTATGGCTACACCTTC	TRBD1	-	TRBV7-9	TRBJ1-2
CATSDLRYEQFF	TGTGCCACCAGTGATCTTAGGTATGAGCAGTTCTTC	-	many	TRBV24-1	TRBJ2-1
CARSPGLGCWEQFF	TGTGCCAGGAGCCCGGGGCTAGGGTGCTGGGAGCAGTTCTTC	-	-	TRBV25-1	TRBJ2-1
CASSSGSGGRETQYF	TGTGCCAGCAGCTCTGGCTCAGGGGGGAGGGAGACCCAGTACTTC	-	-	TRBV6-1	TRBJ2-5
CSAKTAGGVYNEQFF	TGCAGTGCCAAAACAGCGGGGGGAGTCTACAATGAGCAGTTCTTC	TRBD2	many	TRBV20-1	TRBJ2-1
CASSTTDNYGYTF	TGTGCCAGCAGTACGACAGATAACTATGGCTACACCTTC	-	many	TRBV12-3/TRBV12-4	TRBJ1-2
CASSQDSGFPDTQYF	TGCGCCAGCAGCCAAGATTCGGGGTTCCCAGATACGCAGTATTTT	-	few	TRBV4-1	TRBJ2-3
CASSPRGGGTLGNGELFF	TGCGCCAGCAGCCCGAGGGGCGGGGGGACCTTGGGGAACGGGGAGCTGTTTTTT	TRBD2	few	TRBV4-1	TRBJ2-2
CASSLMGAETQYF	TGTGCCAGCAGCTTAATGGGGGCTGAGACCCAGTACTTC	-	many	TRBV7-3	TRBJ2-5
CASSLFFRRTGELFF	TGTGCCAGCAGTTTATTTTTCAGGCGCACCGGGGAGCTGTTTTTT	-	many	TRBV12-3/TRBV12-4	TRBJ2-2